Below, 16 T cell receptor beta chains from the same sample are listed, as sequenced in a study of OX40 agonist ivuxolimab in advanced cancers. TCRdb's copy holds only in-frame clones and misses some; the assay was immunoSEQ multiplex PCR. The data show tens of thousands of clones, approximately 80% seen once. The sequencing here drew on CD4+ or CD8+ T cells sorted from blood, taken in a trial of the OX40 agonist ivuxolimab. These receptors were taken from an adult with an advanced solid tumor such as melanoma, head and neck, liver or kidney cancer.

This clone was found once. The genes are TRBV5-1 and TRBJ2-1; maybe TRBD1 (7 bases). V was pared by 0 bases and J by 8 bases, with 15 bases between. The CDR3 covers 15 residues. CDR1 SGHRS and CDR2 YFSETQ come from the germline V gene. CDR3 sequence: CASSLGRGRGDEQFF. In DNA form, the CDR3 reads TGCGCCAGCAGCTTGGGGAGGGGGCGTGGGGATGAGCAGTTCTTC. The entire variable domain, with the rest obtained from reference TRBV5-1 and TRBJ2-1, is as follows: KAGVTQTPRYLIKTRGQQVTLSCSPISGHRSVSWYQQTPGQGLQFLFEYFSETQRNKGNFPGRFSGRQFSNSRSEMNVSTLELGDSALYLCASSLGRGRGDEQFFGPGTRLTVL.

The chain couples TRBV2 to TRBJ2-2; D is perhaps TRBD2 (6 bases). The germline V gene has CDR1 SNHLY and CDR2 FYNNEI. The CDR3 covers 15 residues. V lost 5 bases, J lost 0 bases, and 10 bases lay in between. In DNA, the CDR3 is TGTGCCAGCAGTCGGGGCGGGGCGAACACCGGGGAGCTGTTTTTT. This codes for CASSRGGANTGELFF.

The rearrangement links TRBV2 to TRBJ1-6; no definite D call. Trimming stripped 7 bases from V and 9 bases from J, with 16 bases between. This CDR3 comprises 14 residues. CDR1 SNHLY and CDR2 FYNNEI come from the germline V gene. CDR3 sequence reads: CASKDTGGASPLHF. CDR3 DNA sequence: TGTGCCAGCAAAGACACGGGTGGTGCTTCACCCCTCCACTTT.

This clone turned up a few times. The chain recombines TRBV28 with TRBJ2-1; 8 nucleotides agree with TRBD1. CDR1 and CDR2 (germline): MDHEN, SYDVKM. The CDR3 runs to 17 residues. Losses at the gene ends were 6 bases for V and 2 bases for J; bases not matched to a gene: 12. CDR3 loop: CASSPFSRQGTYNEQFF. The CDR3 region has the DNA TGTGCCAGCAGCCCCTTCTCCAGACAGGGGACCTACAATGAGCAGTTCTTC.

The J gene is TRBJ2-5, the V gene TRBV2, with 7 bases matching TRBD1. J gave up 4 bases and V 7 bases, and 9 bases lay outside the gene matches. Germline V gene data show CDR1 as SNHLY and CDR2 as FYNNEI. The CDR3 contains 14 residues. This chain's CDR3 is CASKATGAGETQYF. The CDR3 DNA follows: TGTGCCAGCAAGGCAACAGGGGCGGGAGAGACCCAGTACTTC.

This chain's CDR3 is CASSVDRGWGYGYTF. The CDR3 DNA sequence: TGTGCCAGCAGTGTTGACAGGGGATGGGGCTATGGCTACACCTTC. The chain carries TRBV27 and TRBJ1-2; 8 positions match TRBD1. CDR1 is MNHEY, CDR2 SMNVEV, per germline (reference sequence). This CDR3 comprises 15 residues. Unmatched junction bases numbered 9, after V lost 5 bases and J lost 4 bases.

This chain uses TRBV11-3 with TRBJ2-1; D uncertain. Trimming stripped 0 bases from V and 6 bases from J, with 6 bases between. Per the germline V gene, CDR1 is SGHNT and CDR2 is YENEEA. The CDR3 runs to 13 residues. CDR3 in amino acids: CASSLDFTNEQFF. The CDR3 coding sequence is TGTGCCAGCAGCTTAGACTTCACCAATGAGCAGTTCTTC.

The rearrangement uses TRBV15 and TRBJ1-4; the D gene is possibly TRBD1 (5 bases). The ends were cut back, 4 bases at V and 8 bases at J, with 14 bases in the middle. The germline V gene has CDR1 LNHNV and CDR2 YYDKDF (reference sequence). This CDR3 contains 14 residues. CDR3 sequence: CATSTDTRAEKLFF. Here the CDR3 DNA reads TGTGCCACCAGCACGGACACCCGAGCAGAAAAACTGTTTTTT. The full variable domain, rest sourced from reference TRBV15 and TRBJ1-4, is DAMVIQNPRYQVTQFGKPVTLSCSQTLNHNVMYWYQQKSSQAPKLLFHYYDKDFNNEADTPDNFQSRRPNTSFCFLDIRSPGLGDTAMYLCATSTDTRAEKLFFGSGTQLSVL.

This sequence joins TRBV5-5 and TRBJ1-2, with 11 bases lining up with TRBD1. With V trimmed by 5 bases and J by 9 bases, 9 bases remained unmatched. Germline loops: CDR1 SGHKS, CDR2 YYEKEE (reference sequence). The CDR3 consists of 14 residues. The CDR3 loop reads CASSPGQGAWSYTF. The CDR3 coding sequence is TGTGCCAGCAGTCCCGGACAGGGGGCGTGGAGCTACACCTTC.

This clone was detected only once. The V call is TRBV2, the J call TRBJ2-7; D gene ambiguous. The V and J ends lost 3 bases and 6 bases respectively, with 15 bases between them. The CDR3 length is 14 residues. CDR1 is SNHLY and CDR2 is FYNNEI in the germline V gene. Here the CDR3 DNA reads TGTGCCAGCAGTGAGAGTCAGAGTACGGTCGAGCAGTACGTC. It specifies CASSESQSTVEQYV.

The gene calls are TRBV5-4 and TRBJ2-7; 12 positions agree with TRBD2. From germline, CDR1 is SGHNT and CDR2 YYREEE (reference sequence). The CDR3 has 13 amino acids. J was trimmed by 7 bases and V by 5 bases; bases with no gene match: 4. The CDR3 nucleotides read TGTGCCAGCAGGGAAGGACTAGCGGGGGAGCAGTACTTC. Its protein is CASREGLAGEQYF.

This clone was seen only a few times. The chain carries TRBV5-4 and TRBJ1-1; the D gene is possibly TRBD1 (6 bases). Looked up from germline, CDR1 is SGHNT and CDR2 is YYREEE (reference sequence). The germline V and J ends were trimmed by 0 bases and 0 bases, with 9 bases remaining between them. CDR3 length equals 15 residues. The CDR3, as DNA: TGTGCCAGCAGCTTGGGGGGGGCGCTGAACACTGAAGCTTTCTTT. It yields the protein CASSLGGALNTEAFF.

The rearrangement links TRBV27 to TRBJ1-2; 8 nucleotides align to TRBD1. This CDR3 spans 18 amino acids. After removal of 2 bases from V and 3 bases from J, the junction contained 14 bases not matched to a gene. Germline CDR1 MNHEY, CDR2 SMNVEV (reference sequence). For the CDR3, the DNA is TGTGCCAGCAGTTTACACGACATTTTGGGACAGGACCACTATGGCTACACCTTC. Amino acids: CASSLHDILGQDHYGYTF.

The chain links TRBV11-2 to TRBJ1-1; 11 positions agree with TRBD1. The CDR3 length is 18 residues. The ends lost 4 bases at V and 6 bases at J; junction bases unmatched: 16. Germline CDR1 SGHAT, CDR2 FQNNGV. The CDR3 is CASSSGQGAHRGYSEAFF. The CDR3 DNA sequence: TGTGCCAGCAGCTCAGGACAGGGGGCGCATAGAGGGTACTCTGAAGCTTTCTTT.

The V call is TRBV5-1, the J call TRBJ2-2, with TRBD2 matching 7 bases. This CDR3 is built from 17 residues. The V gene's germline CDR1 is SGHRS and CDR2 YFSETQ. The V segment lost 2 bases and the J segment 2 bases; nucleotides outside the gene matches: 9. CDR3 in DNA: TGCGCCAGCAGCTTTCTAGCGGCAATCGGAAACACCGGGGAGCTGTTTTTT. Protein: CASSFLAAIGNTGELFF.

The CDR3 DNA reads TGTGCCAGCACCAAATCCGTGCGGGGTGCCCAGTACTTC. Its protein is CASTKSVRGAQYF. The rearrangement joins TRBV7-9 to TRBJ2-5; a weak D match, TRBD2 (6 bases). Germline CDR1 and CDR2: SEHNR and FQNEAQ (reference sequence). The CDR3 loop spans 13 amino acids. Deletions cut 7 bases from V and 9 bases from J, with 18 bases between.